These 20 T cell receptor beta chains were all obtained from the same sample, sequenced in a study of T-cell reconstitution after alpha-beta-depleted transplantation in children. During its preparation, the TCRbeta library received unique molecular identifiers. TCRdb itself ran the PCR reads through MiXCR, one entry per CDR3 protein. This table has about 460,000 distinct CDR3 sequences, roughly an eighth appearing once. Sequencing was performed on PBMCs from the stem cell graft donor, taken from the stem cell graft. The receptors shown here come from a human donor who donated a stem cell graft to a child with combined immunodeficiency.

The chain uses TRBV7-9 and TRBJ2-5; D is perhaps TRBD1 (6 bases). Trimming removed 5 bases at V and 0 bases at J, with 10 bases between. The CDR3 sequence is 14 residues long. Per germline, CDR1 SEHNR and CDR2 FQNEAQ (reference sequence). This CDR3 reads CASSPGVYQETQYF. The CDR3 region has the DNA TGTGCCAGCAGCCCAGGGGTTTACCAAGAGACCCAGTACTTC.

This clonotype has ten or more counts. This chain uses TRBV4-3 with TRBJ2-3, with D perhaps matching TRBD2 (5 bases). Deletions cut 1 base from V and 4 bases from J, with 12 bases between. In germline, CDR1 is LGHNA, CDR2 YSLEER. The CDR3 covers 15 residues. The CDR3 DNA sequence: TGCGCCAGCAGCCAAGGTGGGAGAGAGGCAGATACGCAGTATTTT. This codes for CASSQGGREADTQYF.

V usage is TRBV7-9 and J usage is TRBJ1-2; 7 bases are shared with TRBD1. The CDR3 runs to 16 residues. The germline V gene encodes CDR1 SEHNR and CDR2 FQNEAQ (reference sequence). V was clipped by 2 bases and J by 5 bases; unmatched bases: 11. CDR3 protein: CASSLTRGGREYGYTF. Here the CDR3 DNA reads TGTGCCAGCAGCTTAACTAGAGGGGGCAGGGAGTATGGCTACACCTTC.

There are a few counts of this clonotype. V gene TRBV20-1 combines with J gene TRBJ2-5, with 12 positions matching TRBD2. Germline CDR1 is DFQATT and CDR2 is SNEGSKA (reference sequence). CDR3 length equals 15 residues. Germline trimming cut 4 bases from V and 0 bases from J; bases unmatched to any gene: 3. CDR3 sequence: CSANGLAGNQETQYF. The CDR3 nucleotides are TGCAGTGCTAACGGACTAGCGGGGAACCAAGAGACCCAGTACTTC.

The chain combines TRBV7-9 with TRBJ2-3, with D maybe TRBD2 (6 bases). V was cut by 1 base and J by 0 bases, with 11 bases left in between. The CDR3 extends over 16 amino acids. Germline V gives CDR1 SEHNR, CDR2 FQNEAQ (reference sequence). In nucleotides, the CDR3 is TGTGCCAGCAGCTTAGACCGGGACTTCAGCACAGATACGCAGTATTTT. It yields the protein CASSLDRDFSTDTQYF.

This clonotype was recorded a few times. The chain recombines TRBV30 with TRBJ2-3; D not resolved. The CDR3 consists of 16 residues. V was cut by 1 base and J by 0 bases, with 14 bases left in between. Germline V gene lookup returns CDR1 GTSNPN and CDR2 SVGIG (reference sequence). CDR3 protein: CAWSGHLYSSTDTQYF. CDR3 coding DNA: TGTGCCTGGAGTGGTCACCTCTATTCTAGCACAGATACGCAGTATTTT. Full variable domain (missing parts from reference TRBV30 and TRBJ2-3): SQTIHQWPATLVQPVGSPLSLECTVEGTSNPNLYWYRQAAGRGLQLLFYSVGIGQISSEVPQNLSASRPQDRQFILSSKKLLLSDSGFYLCAWSGHLYSSTDTQYFGPGTRLTVL.

This rearrangement joins TRBV10-3 to TRBJ1-1; a weak D match, TRBD1 (6 bases). Germline V gene lookup returns CDR1 ENHRY and CDR2 SYGVKD. Trimming pared 6 bases from V and 1 base from J, leaving 15 bases between. The CDR3 has 15 residues. The DNA for the CDR3 is TGTGCCATCAGCCCGGACAGTGGAGCGAACACTGAAGCTTTCTTT. Its protein product is CAISPDSGANTEAFF.

This chain joins TRBV29-1 and TRBJ1-2, with D tentatively TRBD1 (5 bases). Deletions cut 4 bases from V and 1 base from J, with 16 bases between. Germline V CDR1 and CDR2: SQVTM, ANQGSEA. The CDR3 length is 15 residues. The CDR3 loop reads CSVAGGDSINYGYTF. For the CDR3, the DNA is TGCAGCGTTGCGGGGGGTGACAGTATTAACTATGGCTACACCTTC.

This clonotype was observed at least ten times. The chain couples TRBV30 to TRBJ1-2; D not resolved. CDR3 length: 12 amino acids. V shed 3 bases and J shed 7 bases, with 12 bases lying between them. Germline V gives CDR1 GTSNPN, CDR2 SVGIG (reference sequence). CDR3 loop: CAWRAGVGGYTF. The CDR3 region has the DNA TGTGCCTGGAGGGCCGGGGTTGGTGGCTACACCTTC.

In this sample, this clonotype turned up a few times. The gene calls are TRBV5-4 and TRBJ2-2; 7 nucleotides align to TRBD2. Germline-derived CDR1 and CDR2 are SGHNT and YYREEE (reference sequence). The CDR3 is made up of 17 amino acids. Trimming removed 4 bases from V and 7 bases from J; junction bases left unmatched: 16. CDR3 DNA: TGTGCCAGCAGCCTGGGAGGGCCTAATGTCGGGGGCGGGGAGCTGTTTTTT. This translates into CASSLGGPNVGGGELFF.

V and J are TRBV11-2 and TRBJ2-1; 7 nucleotides agree with TRBD2. There are 16 residues in the CDR3. Germline V gives CDR1 SGHAT, CDR2 FQNNGV. The J segment lost 0 bases and the V segment lost 3 bases, leaving 5 bases of the junction unmatched. The CDR3 spells CASSFPSGPSYNEQFF. CDR3 coding DNA: TGTGCCAGCAGCTTCCCTAGCGGTCCCTCCTACAATGAGCAGTTCTTC.

This clonotype has only a few counts. The rearrangement uses TRBV20-1 and TRBJ2-7; tentative D call: TRBD2 (6 bases). Germline V gene data show CDR1 as DFQATT and CDR2 as SNEGSKA (reference sequence). V lost 0 bases and J 0 bases, leaving 21 bases between the germline ends. This CDR3 is 18 amino acids long. As DNA, the CDR3 is TGCAGTGCTAGAGAAATGGGACTCCCCCAAAGGGGCTCCTACGAGCAGTACTTC. Its protein product is CSAREMGLPQRGSYEQYF.

In its sample, this clonotype was seen many times. This rearrangement joins TRBV20-1 to TRBJ1-5, with 7 bases fitting TRBD1. From germline, CDR1 is DFQATT and CDR2 SNEGSKA (reference sequence). Germline trimming cut 1 base from V and 6 bases from J; bases unmatched to any gene: 6. The CDR3 loop spans 14 amino acids. CDR3 protein: CSARGQGESQPQHF. CDR3 nucleotides: TGCAGTGCTAGAGGACAGGGCGAGAGTCAGCCCCAGCATTTT.

This clonotype has more than one count but fewer than ten. CDR3 in DNA: TGCGCCAGCAGCTTGGCCGGGAACACGGAGACCCAGTACTTC. Amino acid sequence: CASSLAGNTETQYF. This rearrangement joins TRBV5-1 to TRBJ2-5; the D gene is possibly TRBD2 (5 bases). Germline loops: CDR1 SGHRS, CDR2 YFSETQ. The CDR3 runs 14 residues. V lost 0 bases to trimming and J lost 5 bases, with 11 bases between them.

This clonotype was counted between two and nine times. J is TRBJ1-1 and V is TRBV3-1; no definite D call. Trimming cost V 3 bases and J 4 bases, with 12 bases left between them. This CDR3 contains 14 residues. Germline CDR1 reads LGHDT; CDR2 reads YNNKEL (reference sequence). CDR3 coding DNA: TGTGCCAGCAGCCACCTGACTTGGGGCACTGAAGCTTTCTTT. Amino acid sequence: CASSHLTWGTEAFF.

This clonotype came up many times. The CDR3 DNA is TGTGCCAGCAGACCTACTGTAGTTTACAATGAGCAGTTCTTC. Translated, it gives CASRPTVVYNEQFF. The rearrangement uses TRBV5-6 and TRBJ2-1; no reliable D call. CDR1 SGHDT and CDR2 YYEEEE come from the germline V gene. V was pared by 5 bases and J by 4 bases, with 13 bases between. The CDR3 contains 14 residues.

The V and J genes are TRBV7-7 and TRBJ2-5; 8 bases are a match to TRBD1. The germline gives CDR1 SSHAT, CDR2 FNYEAQ (reference sequence). V shed 5 bases, J shed 5 bases, and the junction held 10 bases outside the gene matches. This CDR3 has 15 residues. The CDR3 loop reads CASSLSVTGGETQYF. The CDR3 DNA reads as TGTGCCAGCAGCCTGTCCGTAACAGGGGGTGAGACCCAGTACTTC.

The chain carries TRBV20-1 and TRBJ2-7; 8 nucleotides align to TRBD2. The CDR3 has 17 residues. With V trimmed by 1 base and J by 3 bases, 14 bases remained unmatched. Germline V gene lookup returns CDR1 DFQATT and CDR2 SNEGSKA (reference sequence). The CDR3 DNA follows: TGCAGTGCTAGAGGGGGAGGGGGAGCGGGAGATAGCTACGAGCAGTACTTC. Protein sequence: CSARGGGGAGDSYEQYF.

This clonotype was counted at least ten times. This chain connects TRBV5-1 to TRBJ2-3; no clear D. Germline V gene data show CDR1 as SGHRS and CDR2 as YFSETQ. The ends were cut back, 1 base at V and 0 bases at J, with 9 bases in the middle. The length of the CDR3 is 15 residues. In nucleotides, the CDR3 is TGCGCCAGCAGCTTGATGGTCTCGAGCACAGATACGCAGTATTTT. Translation: CASSLMVSSTDTQYF.

This clonotype came up many times. This chain uses TRBV14 with TRBJ1-3; D remains ambiguous. V shed 0 bases and J shed 7 bases, with 10 bases lying between them. The CDR3 has 14 amino acids. Germline V gene data show CDR1 as SGHDN and CDR2 as FVKESK. This CDR3 reads CASSQDHGWNTIYF. The CDR3 DNA reads as TGTGCCAGCAGCCAAGACCACGGATGGAACACCATATATTTT.